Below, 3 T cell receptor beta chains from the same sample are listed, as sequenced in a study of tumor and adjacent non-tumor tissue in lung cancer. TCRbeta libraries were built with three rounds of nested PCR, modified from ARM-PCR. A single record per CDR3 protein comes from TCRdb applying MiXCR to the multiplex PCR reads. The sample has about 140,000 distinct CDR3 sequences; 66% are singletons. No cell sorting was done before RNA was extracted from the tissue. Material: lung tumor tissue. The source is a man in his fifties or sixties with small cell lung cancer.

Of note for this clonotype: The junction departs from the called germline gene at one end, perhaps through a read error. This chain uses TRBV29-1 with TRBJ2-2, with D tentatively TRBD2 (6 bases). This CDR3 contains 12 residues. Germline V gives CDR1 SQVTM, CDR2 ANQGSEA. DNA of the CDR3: TGCAGTGTTGGAGGGAGTGCCGGGGAGCCGTTTTTT. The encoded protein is CSVGGSAGEPFF.

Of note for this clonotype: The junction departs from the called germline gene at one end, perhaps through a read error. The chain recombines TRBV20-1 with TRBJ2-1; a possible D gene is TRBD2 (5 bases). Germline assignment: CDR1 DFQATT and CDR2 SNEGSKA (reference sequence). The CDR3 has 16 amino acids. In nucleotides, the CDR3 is TGCAGCGCTAGAGAAGCTAGAGGGATAAGGGTCAATGAGCAGTTCTTC. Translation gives CSAREARGIRVNEQFF.

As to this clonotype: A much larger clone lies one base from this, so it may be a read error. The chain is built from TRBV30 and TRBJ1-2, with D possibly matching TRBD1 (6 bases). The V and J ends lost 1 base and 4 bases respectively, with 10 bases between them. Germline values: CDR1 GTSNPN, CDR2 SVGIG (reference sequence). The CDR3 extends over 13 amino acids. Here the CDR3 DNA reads TGTGCCTGGAGTGGAACAGGGATCTATGGCTACACCTTC. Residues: CAWSGTGIYGYTF.